This TCR beta chain came from a study of beta chain features in type 1 diabetes. Study context: The patient and healthy donor groups were comparable for age, gender and cell yields. Points from the study as a whole: In every one of the four CD4+ subsets, TCRB CDR3s were moderately but significantly shorter in Type 1 diabetes patients. There was a possibility that cDNA sequencing over-represented cells with high TCR expression. Patients' naive, central memory and Treg TCRB repertoires seemed closer to one another than those of healthy donors.

Concerning this clone: Its specificity is unknown.

The sequenced template was cDNA made from the entire isolated RNA. Sequenced by immunoSEQ multiplex PCR; TCRdb stores in-frame clones only, minus some. The repertoire consists of about 370,000 clones, with about 10% occurring once and the leading ten covering about 0.6%. V dropped 3 bases and J dropped 4 bases, with 17 bases sitting between them. The CDR3 sequence is 16 residues long. The germline gives CDR1 SGHRS, CDR2 YFSETQ. Markers CD45RO/CCR7/CD25/CD127/CD95/CD27 served to sort CD4+ naive, central memory, regulatory and stem cell-like memory cells. The genes are TRBV5-1 and TRBJ2-1; D is ambiguous. The TCR comes from a man aged 25-45 years with type 1 diabetes. Sequencing was performed on central memory CD4+ T cells from blood. The CDR3 DNA reads as TGCGCCAGCAGCTCAGGCCTGCAGATAAAATACAATGAGCAGTTCTTC. Translation: CASSSGLQIKYNEQFF.